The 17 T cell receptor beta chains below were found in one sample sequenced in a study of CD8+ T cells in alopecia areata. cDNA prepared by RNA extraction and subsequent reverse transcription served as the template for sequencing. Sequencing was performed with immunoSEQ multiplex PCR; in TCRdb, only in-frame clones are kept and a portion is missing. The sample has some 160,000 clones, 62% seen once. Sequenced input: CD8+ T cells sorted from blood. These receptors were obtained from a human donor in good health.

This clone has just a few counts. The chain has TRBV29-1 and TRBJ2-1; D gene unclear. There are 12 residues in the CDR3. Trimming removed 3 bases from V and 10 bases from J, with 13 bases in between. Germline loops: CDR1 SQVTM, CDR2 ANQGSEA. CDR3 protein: CSVEGTDLEQFF. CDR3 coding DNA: TGCAGCGTTGAGGGTACGGACCTGGAGCAGTTCTTC.

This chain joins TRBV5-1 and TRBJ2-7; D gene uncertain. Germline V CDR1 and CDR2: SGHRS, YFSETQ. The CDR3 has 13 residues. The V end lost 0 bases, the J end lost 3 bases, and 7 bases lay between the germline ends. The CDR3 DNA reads TGCGCCAGCAGCTTGGAGCAGTACTACGAGCAGTACTTC. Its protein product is CASSLEQYYEQYF.

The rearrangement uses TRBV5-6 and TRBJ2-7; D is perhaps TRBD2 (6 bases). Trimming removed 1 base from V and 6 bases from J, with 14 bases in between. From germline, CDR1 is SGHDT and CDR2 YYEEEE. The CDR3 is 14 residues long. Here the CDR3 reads CASSLIAREAEQYF. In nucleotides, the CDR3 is TGTGCCAGCAGCTTGATCGCCAGGGAGGCCGAGCAGTACTTC.

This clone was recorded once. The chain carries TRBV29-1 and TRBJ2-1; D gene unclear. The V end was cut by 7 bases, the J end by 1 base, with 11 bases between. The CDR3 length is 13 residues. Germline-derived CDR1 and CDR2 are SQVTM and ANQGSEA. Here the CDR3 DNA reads TGCAGCGCTGGCAGCTTATCCTACAATGAGCAGTTCTTC. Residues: CSAGSLSYNEQFF.

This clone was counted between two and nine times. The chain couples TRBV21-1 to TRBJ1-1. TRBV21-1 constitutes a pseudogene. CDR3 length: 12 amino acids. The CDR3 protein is CASSNGTEEAFF. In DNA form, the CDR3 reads TGTGCCAGCAGCAATGGGACCGAGGAAGCTTTCTTT.

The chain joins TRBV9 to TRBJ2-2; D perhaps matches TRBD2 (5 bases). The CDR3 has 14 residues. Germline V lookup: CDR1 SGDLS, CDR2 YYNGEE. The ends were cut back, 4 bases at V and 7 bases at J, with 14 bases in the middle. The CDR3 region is CASSPRTDGGELFF. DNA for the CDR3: TGTGCCAGCAGCCCCCGGACTGATGGCGGGGAGCTGTTTTTT.

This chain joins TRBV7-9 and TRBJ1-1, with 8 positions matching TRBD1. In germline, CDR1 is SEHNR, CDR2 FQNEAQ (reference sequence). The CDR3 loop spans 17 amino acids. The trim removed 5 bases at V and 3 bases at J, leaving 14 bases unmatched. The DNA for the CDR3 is TGTGCCAGCAGCGACGACAGGGGCTCCGCTTTGGACACTGAAGCTTTCTTT. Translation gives CASSDDRGSALDTEAFF.

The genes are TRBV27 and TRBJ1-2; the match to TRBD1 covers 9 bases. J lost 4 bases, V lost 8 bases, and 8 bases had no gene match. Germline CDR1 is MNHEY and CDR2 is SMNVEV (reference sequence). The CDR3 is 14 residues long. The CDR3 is CASGTGKGFYGYTF. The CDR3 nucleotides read TGTGCCAGCGGGACAGGGAAGGGGTTCTATGGCTACACCTTC.

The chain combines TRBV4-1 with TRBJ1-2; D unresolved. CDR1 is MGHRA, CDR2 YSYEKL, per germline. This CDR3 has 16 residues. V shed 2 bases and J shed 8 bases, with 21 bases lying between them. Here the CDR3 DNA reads TGCGCCAGCAGCCAAAGGCAGGAGAATTACATCGACGGCTACACCTTC. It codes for CASSQRQENYIDGYTF.

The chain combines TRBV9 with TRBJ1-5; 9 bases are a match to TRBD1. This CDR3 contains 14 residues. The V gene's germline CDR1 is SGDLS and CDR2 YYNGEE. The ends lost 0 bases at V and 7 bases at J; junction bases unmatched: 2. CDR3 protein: CASSVGTGEQPQHF. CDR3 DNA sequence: TGTGCCAGCAGCGTAGGGACAGGGGAACAGCCCCAGCATTTT.

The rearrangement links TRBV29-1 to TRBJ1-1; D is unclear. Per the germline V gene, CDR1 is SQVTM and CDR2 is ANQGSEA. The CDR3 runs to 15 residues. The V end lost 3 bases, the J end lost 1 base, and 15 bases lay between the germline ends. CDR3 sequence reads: CSVESWVRGNTEAFF. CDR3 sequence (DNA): TGCAGCGTTGAGAGCTGGGTTCGAGGGAACACTGAAGCTTTCTTT.

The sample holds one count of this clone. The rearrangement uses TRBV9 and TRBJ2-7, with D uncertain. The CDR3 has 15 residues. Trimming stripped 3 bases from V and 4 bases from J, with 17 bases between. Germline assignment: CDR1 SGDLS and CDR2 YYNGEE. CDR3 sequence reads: CASSASGGPGYEQYF. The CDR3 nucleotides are TGTGCCAGCAGCGCCTCTGGTGGGCCTGGGTACGAGCAGTACTTC.

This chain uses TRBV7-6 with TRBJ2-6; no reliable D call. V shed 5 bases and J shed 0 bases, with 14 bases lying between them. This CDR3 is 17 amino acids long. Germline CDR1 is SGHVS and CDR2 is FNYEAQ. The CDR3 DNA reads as TGTGCCAGCAGCCGTGCCGGCTCGCACTCTGGGGCCAACGTCCTGACTTTC. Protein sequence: CASSRAGSHSGANVLTF.

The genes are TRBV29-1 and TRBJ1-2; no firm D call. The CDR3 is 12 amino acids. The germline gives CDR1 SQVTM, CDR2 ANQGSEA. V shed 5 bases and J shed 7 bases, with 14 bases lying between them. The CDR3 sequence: CSVSDPIAGYTF. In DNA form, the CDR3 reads TGCAGCGTTTCAGATCCCATAGCTGGCTACACCTTC.

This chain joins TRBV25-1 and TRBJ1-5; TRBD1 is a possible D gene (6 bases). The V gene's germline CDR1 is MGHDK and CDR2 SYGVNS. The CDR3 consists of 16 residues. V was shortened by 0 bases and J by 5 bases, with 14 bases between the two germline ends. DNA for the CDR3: TGTGCCAGCAGTGAATATAGGCAGGGGAGGGATCAGCCCCAGCATTTT. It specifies CASSEYRQGRDQPQHF.

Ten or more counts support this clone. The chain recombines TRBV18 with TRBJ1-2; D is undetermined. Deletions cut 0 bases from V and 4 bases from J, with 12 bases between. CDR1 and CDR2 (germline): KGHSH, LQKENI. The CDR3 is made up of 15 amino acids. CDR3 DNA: TGTGCCAGCTCACCACCGACGGAATCACTCTATGGCTACACCTTC. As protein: CASSPPTESLYGYTF.

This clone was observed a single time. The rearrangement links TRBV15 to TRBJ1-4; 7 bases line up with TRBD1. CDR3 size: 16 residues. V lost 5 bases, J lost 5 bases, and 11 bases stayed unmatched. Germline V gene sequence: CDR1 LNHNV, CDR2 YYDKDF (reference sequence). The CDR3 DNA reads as TGTGCCACCAGCGTCTATCGGGACAGTCAAAATGAAAAACTGTTTTTT. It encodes CATSVYRDSQNEKLFF.